This T cell receptor beta chain was retrieved from a study of blood T cell repertoires in COVID-19. As handled by the study authors: The assay estimated nucleated cells by amplifying reference gene primers. Measured with immunoSEQ multiplex PCR; TCRdb has only the in-frame clones, and not every one. The V and J calls and clone size come from that table; D and trimming were worked out from the DNA. The repertoire includes about 260,000 clones, 85% of them detected once, and 10% to 15% sits in the top ten. V lost 11 bases, J lost 4 bases, and 8 bases lay in between. This CDR3 spans 11 amino acids. Germline V gene lookup returns CDR1 MDHEN and CDR2 SYDVKM. This clone was observed a single time.

The specimen was peripheral blood. The rearrangement links TRBV28 to TRBJ1-4; D perhaps matches TRBD1 (6 bases). The source is a human donor in a cohort sampled during active COVID-19. CDR3 DNA: TGTGCCGGACAGCGTAATGAAAAACTGTTTTTT. It is translated as CAGQRNEKLFF. Supplemented by reference TRBV28 and TRBJ1-4, the full variable domain reads DVKVTQSSRYLVKRTGEKVFLECVQDMDHENMFWYRQDPGLGLRLIYFSYDVKMKEKGDIPEGYSVSREKKERFSLILESASTNQTSMYLCAGQRNEKLFFGSGTQLSVL.